The following is a T cell receptor (beta chain) sequence with its context. Its antigen is undetermined. The data derive from a study of CD8 T cells in ankylosing spondylitis. Broader study findings: The study looked at matched synovial fluid samples from ankylosing spondylitis patients. Disease-linked clones were reported to be significantly enriched there.

V was pared by 6 bases and J by 0 bases, with 15 bases between. There are 16 residues in the CDR3. Researchers built TCR beta libraries using quantitative 5'-RACE with molecular barcodes. In TCRdb, the 5' RACE reads were re-called with MiXCR into one record per CDR3 protein. The sample shows roughly 240,000 distinct CDR3 sequences, 30% to 35% of them seen only once. This TCR was sampled from a male donor with ankylosing spondylitis or in good health (not recorded which). Sequences were obtained from blood, either unsorted or a sorted T cell fraction (not recorded which). This chain connects TRBV12-3 or TRBV12-4 to TRBJ2-1; D perhaps matches TRBD2 (6 bases). The CDR3 sequence is CASSQGGGYSYNEQFF. CDR3 sequence (DNA): TGTGCCAGCAGCCAGGGAGGAGGGTACTCCTACAATGAGCAGTTCTTC.